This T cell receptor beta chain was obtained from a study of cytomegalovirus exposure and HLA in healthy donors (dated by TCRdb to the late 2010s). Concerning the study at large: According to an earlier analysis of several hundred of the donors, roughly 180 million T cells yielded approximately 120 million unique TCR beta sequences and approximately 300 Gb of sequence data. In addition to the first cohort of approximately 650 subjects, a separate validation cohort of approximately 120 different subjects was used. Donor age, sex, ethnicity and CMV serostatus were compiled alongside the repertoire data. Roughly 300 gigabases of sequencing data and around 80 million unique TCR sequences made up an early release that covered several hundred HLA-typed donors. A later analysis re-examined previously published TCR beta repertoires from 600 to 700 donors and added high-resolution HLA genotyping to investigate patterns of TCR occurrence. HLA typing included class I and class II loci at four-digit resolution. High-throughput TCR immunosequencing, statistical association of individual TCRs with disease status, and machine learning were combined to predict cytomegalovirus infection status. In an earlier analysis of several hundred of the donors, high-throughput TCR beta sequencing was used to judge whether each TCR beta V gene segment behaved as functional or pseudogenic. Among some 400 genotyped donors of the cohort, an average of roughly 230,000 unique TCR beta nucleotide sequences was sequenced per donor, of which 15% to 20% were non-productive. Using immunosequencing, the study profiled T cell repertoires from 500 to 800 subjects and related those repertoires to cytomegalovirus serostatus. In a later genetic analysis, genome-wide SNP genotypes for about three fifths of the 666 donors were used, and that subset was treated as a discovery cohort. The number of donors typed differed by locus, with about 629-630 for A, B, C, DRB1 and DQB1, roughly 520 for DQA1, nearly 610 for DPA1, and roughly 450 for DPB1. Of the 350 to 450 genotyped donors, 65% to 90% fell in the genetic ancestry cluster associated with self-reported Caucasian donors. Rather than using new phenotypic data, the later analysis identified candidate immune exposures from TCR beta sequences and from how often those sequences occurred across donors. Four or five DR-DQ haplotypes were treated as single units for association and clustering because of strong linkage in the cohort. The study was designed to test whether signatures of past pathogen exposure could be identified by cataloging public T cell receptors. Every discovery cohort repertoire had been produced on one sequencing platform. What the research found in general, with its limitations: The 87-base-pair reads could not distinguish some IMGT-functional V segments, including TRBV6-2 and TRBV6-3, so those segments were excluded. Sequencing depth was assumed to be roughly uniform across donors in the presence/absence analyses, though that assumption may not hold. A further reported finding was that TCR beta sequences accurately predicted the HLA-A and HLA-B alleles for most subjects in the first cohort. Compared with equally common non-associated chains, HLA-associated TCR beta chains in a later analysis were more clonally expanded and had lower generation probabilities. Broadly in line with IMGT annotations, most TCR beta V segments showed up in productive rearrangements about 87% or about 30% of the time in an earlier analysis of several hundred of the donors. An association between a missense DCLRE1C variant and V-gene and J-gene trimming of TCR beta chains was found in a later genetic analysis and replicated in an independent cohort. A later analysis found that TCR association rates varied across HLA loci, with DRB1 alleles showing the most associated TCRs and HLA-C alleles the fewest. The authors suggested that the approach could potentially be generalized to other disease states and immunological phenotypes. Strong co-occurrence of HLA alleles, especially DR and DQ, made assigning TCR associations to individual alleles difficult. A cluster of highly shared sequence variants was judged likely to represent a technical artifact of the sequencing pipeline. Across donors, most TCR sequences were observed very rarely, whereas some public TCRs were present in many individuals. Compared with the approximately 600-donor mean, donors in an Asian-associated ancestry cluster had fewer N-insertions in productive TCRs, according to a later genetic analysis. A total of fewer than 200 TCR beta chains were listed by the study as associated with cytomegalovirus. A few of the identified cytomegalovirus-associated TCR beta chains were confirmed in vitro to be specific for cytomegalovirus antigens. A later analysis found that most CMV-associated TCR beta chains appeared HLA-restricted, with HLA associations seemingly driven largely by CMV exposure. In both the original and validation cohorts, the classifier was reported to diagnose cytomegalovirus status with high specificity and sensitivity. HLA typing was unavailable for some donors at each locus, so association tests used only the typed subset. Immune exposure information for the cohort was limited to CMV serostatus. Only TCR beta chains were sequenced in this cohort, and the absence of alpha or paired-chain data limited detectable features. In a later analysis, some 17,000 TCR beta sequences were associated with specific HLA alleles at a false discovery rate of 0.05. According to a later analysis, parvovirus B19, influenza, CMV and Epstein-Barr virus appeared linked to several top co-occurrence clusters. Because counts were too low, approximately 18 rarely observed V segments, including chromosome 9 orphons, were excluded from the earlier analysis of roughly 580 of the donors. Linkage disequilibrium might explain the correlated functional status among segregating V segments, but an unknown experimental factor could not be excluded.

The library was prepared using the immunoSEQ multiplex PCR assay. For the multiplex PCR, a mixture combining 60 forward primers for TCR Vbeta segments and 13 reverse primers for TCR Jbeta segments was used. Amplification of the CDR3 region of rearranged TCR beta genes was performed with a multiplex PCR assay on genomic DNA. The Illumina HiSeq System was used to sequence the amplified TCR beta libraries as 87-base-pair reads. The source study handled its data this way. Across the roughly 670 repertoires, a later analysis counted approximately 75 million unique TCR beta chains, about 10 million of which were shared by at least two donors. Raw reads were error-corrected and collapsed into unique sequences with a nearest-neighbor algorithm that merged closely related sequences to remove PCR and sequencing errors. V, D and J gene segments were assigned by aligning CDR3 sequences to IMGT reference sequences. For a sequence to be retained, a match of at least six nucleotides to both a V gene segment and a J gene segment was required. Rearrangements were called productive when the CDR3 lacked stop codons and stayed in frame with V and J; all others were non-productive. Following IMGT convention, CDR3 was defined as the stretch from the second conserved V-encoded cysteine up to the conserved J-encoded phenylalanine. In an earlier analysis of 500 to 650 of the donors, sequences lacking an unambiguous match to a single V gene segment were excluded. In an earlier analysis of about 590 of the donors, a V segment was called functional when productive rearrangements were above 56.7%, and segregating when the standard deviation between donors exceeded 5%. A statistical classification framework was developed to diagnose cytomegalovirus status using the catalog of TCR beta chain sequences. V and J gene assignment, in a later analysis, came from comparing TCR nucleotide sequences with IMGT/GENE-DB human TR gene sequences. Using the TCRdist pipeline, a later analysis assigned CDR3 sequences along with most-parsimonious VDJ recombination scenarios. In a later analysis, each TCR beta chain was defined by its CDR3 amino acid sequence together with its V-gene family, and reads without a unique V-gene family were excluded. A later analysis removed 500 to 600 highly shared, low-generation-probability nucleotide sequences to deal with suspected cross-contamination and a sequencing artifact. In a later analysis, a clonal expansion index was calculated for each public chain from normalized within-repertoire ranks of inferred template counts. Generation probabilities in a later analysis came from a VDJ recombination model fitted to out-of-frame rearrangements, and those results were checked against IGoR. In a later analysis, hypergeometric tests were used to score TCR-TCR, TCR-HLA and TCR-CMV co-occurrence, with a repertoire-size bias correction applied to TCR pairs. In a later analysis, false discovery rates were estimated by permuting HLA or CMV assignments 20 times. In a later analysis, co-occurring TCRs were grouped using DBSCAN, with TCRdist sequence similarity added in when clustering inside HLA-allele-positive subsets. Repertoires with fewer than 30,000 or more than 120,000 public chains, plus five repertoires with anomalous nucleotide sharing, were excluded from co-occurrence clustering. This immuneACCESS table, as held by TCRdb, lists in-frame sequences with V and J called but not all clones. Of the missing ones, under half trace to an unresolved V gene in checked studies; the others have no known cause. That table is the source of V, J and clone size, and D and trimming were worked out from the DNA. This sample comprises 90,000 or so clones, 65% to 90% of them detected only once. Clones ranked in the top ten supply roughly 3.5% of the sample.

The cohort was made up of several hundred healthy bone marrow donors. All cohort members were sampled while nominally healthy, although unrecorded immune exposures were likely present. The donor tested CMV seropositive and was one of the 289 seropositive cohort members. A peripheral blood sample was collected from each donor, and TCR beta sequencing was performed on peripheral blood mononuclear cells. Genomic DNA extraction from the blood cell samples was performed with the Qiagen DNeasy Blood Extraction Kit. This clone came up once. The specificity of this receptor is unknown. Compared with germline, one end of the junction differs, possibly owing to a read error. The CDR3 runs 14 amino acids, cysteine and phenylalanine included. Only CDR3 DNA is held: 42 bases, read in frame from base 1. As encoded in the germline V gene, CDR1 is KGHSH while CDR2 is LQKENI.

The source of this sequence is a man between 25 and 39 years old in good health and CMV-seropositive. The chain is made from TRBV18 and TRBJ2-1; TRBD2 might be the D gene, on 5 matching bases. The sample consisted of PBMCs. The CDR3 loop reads CASSLRETYDEQFF. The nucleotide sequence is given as TGTGCCAGCTCACTACGGGAAACCTACGATGAGCAGTTCTTC.